This record concerns one TCR beta chain sequence. The time point: pretreatment peripheral blood. The entry originates in a study of PD-L1 blockade in urothelial cancer. This CDR3 region has 16 residues. Looked up from germline, CDR1 is LNHDA and CDR2 is SQIVND (reference sequence). The J segment lost 3 bases and the V segment lost 6 bases, leaving 10 bases of the junction unmatched. Produced via immunoSEQ multiplex PCR; TCRdb's table is partial and in-frame only. The table shows more than 50,000 clones, with about 86% occurring only once. The source material was PBMCs, sampled around atezolizumab (anti-PD-L1) treatment. This chain uses TRBV19 with TRBJ1-3; 8 bases match TRBD1. This TCR was recovered from a man between 65 and 85 years old with urothelial cancer. CDR3 in amino acids: CASRADRALFGNTIYF. The CDR3 nucleotides are TGTGCCAGTAGAGCGGACAGGGCGCTCTTTGGAAACACCATATATTTT.